Listed below are T cell receptor beta chains from one sample, sequenced in a study of cytotoxic CD8 clonotypes in ibrutinib-treated CLL. The protocol was immunoSEQ multiplex PCR, while the TCRdb copy is restricted to in-frame clones and leaves out a portion. The sample yields approximately 280,000 clones, approximately 76% seen once. This specimen consisted of PBMCs, obtained at disease progression, from a patient treated with ibrutinib. These receptors all stem from a human donor with chronic lymphocytic leukemia. Each CDR3 is given with its conserved first and last residue. Fields, in order: CDR3 length, V gene, D gene, J gene, clone size, CDR3 protein, CDR3 DNA. The D gene is left open where the match is weak. Where a row states a size, it is once, few, many or the class of an expanded clone; other rows omit it.

14	TRBV6-1	TRBD2	TRBJ2-5	NA	CASSEVWGGLGQYF	TGTGCCAGCAGTGAAGTCTGGGGAGGGTTGGGCCAGTACTTC
15	TRBV6-1	NA	TRBJ2-7	NA	CASSERTFKFGEQYF	TGTGCCAGCAGTGAGAGGACCTTTAAGTTCGGCGAGCAGTACTTC
11	TRBV20-1	NA	TRBJ2-3	NA	CSVQGTDTQYF	TGCAGCGTACAGGGCACAGATACGCAGTATTTT
14	TRBV19	NA	TRBJ2-7	few	CASSPAGFSYEQYF	TGTGCCAGTAGTCCGGCAGGGTTCTCCTACGAGCAGTACTTC
12	TRBV29-1	NA	TRBJ1-2	few	CSVVRELGGYTF	TGCAGCGTTGTACGGGAGCTGGGCGGCTACACCTTC
13	TRBV11-2	NA	TRBJ2-5	NA	CASSSTSGETQYF	TGTGCCAGCAGCAGCACCTCCGGAGAGACCCAGTACTTC
16	TRBV15	NA	TRBJ1-3	NA	CATSRVSFLSGNTIYF	TGTGCCACCAGCAGAGTGTCCTTTCTCTCTGGAAACACCATATATTTT
15	TRBV18	TRBD1	TRBJ1-2	NA	CASSPGTGTNYGYTF	TGTGCCAGCTCACCCGGGACAGGGACTAACTATGGCTACACCTTC
16	TRBV27	TRBD2	TRBJ2-7	NA	CASRRGLALDSYEQYF	TGTGCCAGCAGGCGGGGACTAGCCCTGGACTCCTACGAGCAGTACTTC
13	TRBV7-6	TRBD1	TRBJ1-1	NA	CASSARGLTEAFF	TGTGCCAGCAGCGCTAGGGGGCTCACTGAAGCTTTCTTT
17	TRBV5-1	TRBD1	TRBJ2-1	few	CASSLVRQGPSYNEQFF	TGCGCCAGCAGCTTGGTCCGACAGGGTCCCTCCTACAATGAGCAGTTCTTC
13	TRBV2	NA	TRBJ2-3	NA	CASRRQLGDTQYF	TGTGCCAGCAGGCGACAACTAGGAGATACGCAGTATTTT
14	TRBV4-1	NA	TRBJ2-3	NA	CASSQEQSTDTQYF	TGCGCCAGCAGCCAAGAACAGAGCACAGATACGCAGTATTTT
14	TRBV5-6	NA	TRBJ2-7	NA	CASSFGTLAYEQYF	TGTGCCAGCAGCTTCGGGACGTTGGCCTACGAGCAGTACTTC
17	TRBV4-3	NA	TRBJ2-5	NA	CASSQEVSAPGQETQYF	TGCGCCAGCAGCCAAGAGGTCAGCGCGCCGGGGCAAGAGACCCAGTACTTC
13	TRBV6-1	NA	TRBJ2-3	NA	CASSDRLLSTQYF	TGTGCCAGCAGTGATCGTCTACTGAGTACGCAGTATTTT
14	TRBV7-7	NA	TRBJ2-5	NA	CASSLAGGGETQYF	TGTGCCAGCAGCTTAGCTGGGGGTGGGGAGACCCAGTACTTC
15	TRBV4-3	TRBD1	TRBJ2-7	NA	CASSQDEGQTYEQCF	TGCGCCAGCAGCCAAGACGAGGGACAGACCTACGAGCAGTGCTTC
13	TRBV7-9	TRBD1	TRBJ1-2	NA	CASSPTGDYGYTF	TGTGCCAGCAGCCCCACAGGGGACTATGGCTACACCTTC
13	TRBV12-5	NA	TRBJ2-1	NA	CASGIGGYNEQFF	TGTGCTAGTGGAATAGGCGGCTACAATGAGCAGTTCTTC
15	TRBV5-1	TRBD1	TRBJ1-1	NA	CASSFRDSMNTEAFF	TGCGCCAGCAGCTTCCGGGACAGTATGAACACTGAAGCTTTCTTT
15	TRBV25-1	NA	TRBJ1-4	few	CASRTEKATNEKLFF	TGTGCCAGCAGGACAGAGAAGGCAACTAATGAAAAACTGTTTTTT
16	TRBV5-6	NA	TRBJ2-3	once	CASSRSGNPEIDTQYF	TGTGCCAGCAGCAGGTCAGGGAACCCCGAAATAGATACGCAGTATTTT
14	TRBV5-1	TRBD1	TRBJ1-1	NA	CASSPGTGEPEAFF	TGCGCCAGCAGCCCCGGGACAGGGGAACCTGAAGCTTTCTTT
16	TRBV6-1	NA	TRBJ2-1	NA	CASSEEGRLFGDEQFF	TGTGCCAGCAGTGAAGAGGGGAGGCTCTTTGGGGATGAGCAGTTCTTC
14	TRBV5-1	NA	TRBJ2-2	few	CASTFPGGPGELFF	TGCGCCAGCACCTTTCCTGGGGGGCCCGGGGAGCTGTTTTTT
14	TRBV18	NA	TRBJ2-7	NA	CASSPRRGTYEQYF	TGTGCCAGCTCACCCCGCCGAGGGACCTACGAGCAGTACTTC
16	TRBV5-4	NA	TRBJ2-5	NA	CASSLAGGKASDTQYF	TGTGCCAGCAGCTTGGCTGGGGGGAAGGCCTCAGACACCCAGTACTTC
16	TRBV18	NA	TRBJ2-6	NA	CASSPPTASGANVLTF	TGTGCCAGCTCACCTCCGACAGCCTCTGGGGCCAACGTCCTGACTTTC
13	TRBV29-1	NA	TRBJ2-7	NA	CSATDRSKYEQYF	TGCAGCGCTACGGACCGTAGCAAGTACGAGCAGTACTTC
17	TRBV5-1	TRBD2	TRBJ2-5	NA	CASSGGTSGRSQETQYF	TGCGCCAGCAGCGGAGGGACTAGCGGGAGGTCCCAAGAGACCCAGTACTTC
16	TRBV18	NA	TRBJ2-5	once	CASSKGGLKYQETQYF	TGTGCCAGCTCAAAAGGGGGGTTAAAGTACCAAGAGACCCAGTACTTC
16	TRBV7-2	TRBD2	TRBJ2-3	NA	CASSLVSGPSTDTQYF	TGTGCCAGCAGCTTAGTTAGCGGGCCTAGCACAGATACGCAGTATTTT
18	TRBV25-1	TRBD1	TRBJ2-7	NA	CASSEMSKCRDRGLEQYF	TGTGCCAGCAGTGAGATGAGCAAGTGCCGGGACAGGGGGCTCGAGCAGTACTTC
15	TRBV19	TRBD1	TRBJ2-2	NA	CASSVNRGNTGELFF	TGTGCCAGTAGTGTCAACAGGGGGAACACCGGGGAGCTGTTTTTT
14	TRBV5-6	NA	TRBJ1-2	NA	CASSPGPANYGYTF	TGTGCCAGCAGCCCAGGCCCAGCTAACTATGGCTACACCTTC
10	TRBV29-1	NA	TRBJ2-5	NA	CSVEVETQYF	TGCAGCGTTGAGGTGGAGACCCAGTACTTC
15	TRBV7-3	NA	TRBJ2-2	NA	CATNLRDWSTGELFF	TGTGCCACCAACCTCCGGGACTGGTCCACCGGGGAGCTGTTTTTT